The 15 T cell receptor beta chains given below trace back to one sample, sequenced in a study of early T cells in non-severe SARS-CoV-2 infection. A single record per CDR3 protein comes from TCRdb applying MiXCR to the 5' RACE reads. Among under 70,000 distinct CDR3 sequences, around 14% were seen once, and the ten largest hold about a tenth. This material consisted of whole blood, taken at baseline. These receptors came from an adult who was a healthcare worker with PCR-confirmed SARS-CoV-2 infection or an uninfected control (not recorded which).

This clonotype showed up many times. The CDR3 DNA reads TGTGCCAGCAGCGTAAAAAACTCGAATGAGCAGTTCTTC. Amino acids: CASSVKNSNEQFF. This sequence joins TRBV9 and TRBJ2-1, with unresolved D. Germline CDR1 SGDLS, CDR2 YYNGEE. V lost 1 base and J lost 7, with 9 bases in between. The CDR3 runs 13 residues.

This clonotype was observed at least ten times. The V gene is TRBV12-3 or TRBV12-4, the J gene TRBJ2-7, with 7 nucleotides matching TRBD2. The trim removed 8 bases at V and 3 bases at J, leaving 10 bases unmatched. This CDR3 spans 14 amino acids. The CDR3 reads CASGRAGKSYEQYF. For the CDR3, the DNA is TGTGCCAGCGGACGAGCGGGAAAAAGCTACGAGCAGTACTTC.

This clonotype was counted ten times or more. The junction differs from germline at one of its ends, possibly a read error. The chain joins TRBV7-7 to TRBJ2-5, with a tentative D call TRBD1 (5 bases). Germline V CDR1 and CDR2: SSHAT, FNYEAQ (reference sequence). The CDR3 length is 13 residues. CDR3 sequence: CASSLIREETQYF. The CDR3 DNA reads as TGTGCTAGCAGCTTAATCAGGGAAGAGACCCAGTACTTC.

This clonotype was counted a few times. The gene calls are TRBV6-6 and TRBJ1-1; D unresolved. V lost 11 bases and J lost 4, with 20 bases in between. Germline V gives CDR1 MNHNY, CDR2 SVGAGI (reference sequence). CDR3 length: 14 amino acids. CDR3 amino acids: CASLQQYGITEAFF. CDR3 DNA sequence: TGTGCCTCGTTGCAACAGTATGGAATCACTGAAGCTTTCTTT.

The chain is built from TRBV7-9 and TRBJ2-5, with 7 nucleotides matching TRBD2. The CDR3 runs to 13 residues. Germline V gives CDR1 SEHNR, CDR2 FQNEAQ (reference sequence). J gave up 5 bases and V 4 bases, and 4 bases lay outside the gene matches. The CDR3 reads CASSSGGSETQYF. CDR3 nucleotides: TGTGCCAGCAGCTCGGGGGGAAGCGAGACCCAGTACTTC.

The V and J genes are TRBV5-5 and TRBJ2-7, with no clear D. The CDR3 contains 15 residues. Trimming left V 4 bases short and J 2 bases short, with 16 bases between. CDR1 is SGHKS, CDR2 YYEKEE, per germline (reference sequence). The CDR3 DNA reads TGTGCCAGCAGCCCCACACGTAAACAGACCTACGAGCAGTACTTC. Its protein product is CASSPTRKQTYEQYF.

The V and J genes are TRBV5-1 and TRBJ2-2; D is undetermined. Trimming removed 0 bases at V and 0 bases at J, with 6 bases between. This CDR3 contains 15 residues. Germline lookup yields CDR1 SGHRS and CDR2 YFSETQ. The DNA of the CDR3 is TGCGCCAGCAGCTTGGCAGATCCGAACACCGGGGAGCTGTTTTTT. Encoded protein: CASSLADPNTGELFF.

The sample holds many counts of this clonotype. The chain couples TRBV11-3 to TRBJ2-3; 11 bases fit TRBD2. V lost 5 bases, J lost 4 bases, and 2 bases stayed unmatched. CDR3 size: 14 residues. The germline V gene encodes CDR1 SGHNT and CDR2 YENEEA. The CDR3 bases are TGTGCCAGCAGCCCGGGACTAGCGGCAGATACGCAGTATTTT. It is translated as CASSPGLAADTQYF.

This clonotype has a count of ten or more. The chain carries TRBV19 and TRBJ2-7; 7 nucleotides match TRBD1. The CDR3 covers 15 residues. The V gene's germline CDR1 is LNHDA and CDR2 SQIVND (reference sequence). V shed 6 bases, J shed 0 bases, and the junction held 8 bases outside the gene matches. CDR3 amino acids: CASSATGPGSYEQYF. The DNA of the CDR3 is TGTGCCAGTAGCGCGACAGGGCCGGGCTCCTACGAGCAGTACTTC.

This clonotype was picked up many times. The chain uses TRBV9 and TRBJ2-1, with D perhaps TRBD2 (6 bases). Germline CDR1 reads SGDLS; CDR2 reads YYNGEE. V was pared by 2 bases and J by 6 bases, with 12 bases between. The length of the CDR3 is 14 residues. CDR3: CASSVMGGGNEQFF. In nucleotides, the CDR3 is TGTGCCAGCAGCGTCATGGGGGGAGGCAATGAGCAGTTCTTC.

In this sample, this clonotype turned up many times. The chain couples TRBV6-5 to TRBJ2-5; the D gene could be TRBD1 or TRBD2 (5 bases each). The germline gives CDR1 MNHEY, CDR2 SVGAGI. V shed 6 bases and J shed 1 base, with 12 bases lying between them. This CDR3 is built from 14 residues. The CDR3 protein is CASRPPGPQETQYF. CDR3 sequence (DNA): TGTGCCAGCAGACCTCCGGGGCCCCAAGAGACCCAGTACTTC.

Concerning this clonotype itself: Mismatch with germline at one junction end may stem from a read error. The V gene is TRBV19, the J gene TRBJ2-3; 9 bases fit TRBD1. Germline CDR1 and CDR2: LNHDA and SQIVND (reference sequence). This CDR3 has 16 amino acids. CDR3 sequence: CASSIPDRGLTDTKYF. The CDR3 coding sequence is TGTGCCAGTAGTATCCCGGACAGGGGCCTTACAGATACGAAGTATTTT.

This sequence joins TRBV11-1 and TRBJ2-1, with TRBD2 matching 8 bases. The CDR3 is 15 residues long. Losses at the gene ends were 4 bases for V and 1 base for J; bases not matched to a gene: 3. Germline V CDR1 and CDR2: SGHAT, FQDESV (reference sequence). CDR3 sequence reads: CASSSSGLSYNEQFF. The CDR3 DNA is TGTGCCAGCAGCTCTAGCGGGCTTTCCTACAATGAGCAGTTCTTC.

This clonotype was counted only a few times. The chain employs TRBV20-1 and TRBJ2-5; D remains ambiguous. This CDR3 region has 10 residues. The V end was cut by 6 bases, the J end by 4 bases, with 6 bases between. Germline lookup yields CDR1 DFQATT and CDR2 SNEGSKA (reference sequence). The CDR3 is CSAGAETQYF. DNA for the CDR3: TGCAGTGCAGGTGCAGAGACCCAGTACTTC.

This clonotype came up many times. The CDR3 region has the DNA TGCGCCAGCAGTACCACAGGGGACCAGCCCCAGCATTTT. Protein product: CASSTTGDQPQHF. J is TRBJ1-5 and V is TRBV10-2; 7 bases are a match to TRBD1. The germline V gene has CDR1 WSHSY and CDR2 SAAADI. The length of the CDR3 is 13 residues. V dropped 5 bases and J dropped 7; count of bases not matched to a gene: 5.